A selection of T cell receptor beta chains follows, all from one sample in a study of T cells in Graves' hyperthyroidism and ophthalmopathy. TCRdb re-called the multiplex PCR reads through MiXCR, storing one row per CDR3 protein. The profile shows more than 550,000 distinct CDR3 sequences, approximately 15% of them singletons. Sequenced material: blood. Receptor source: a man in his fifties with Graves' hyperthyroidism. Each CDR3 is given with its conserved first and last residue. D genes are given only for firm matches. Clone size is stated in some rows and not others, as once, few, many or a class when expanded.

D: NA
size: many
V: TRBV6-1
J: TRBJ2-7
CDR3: CASGDGTYEQYF
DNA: TGTGCCAGTGGGGACGGCACCTACGAGCAGTACTTC

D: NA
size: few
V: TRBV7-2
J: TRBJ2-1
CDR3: CASSSRGGTYNEQFF
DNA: TGTGCCAGCAGCTCCAGGGGCGGGACCTACAATGAGCAGTTCTTC

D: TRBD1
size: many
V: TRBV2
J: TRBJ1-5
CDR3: CASSRTGQQPQHF
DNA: TGTGCCAGCTCTAGGACAGGGCAGCAGCCCCAGCATTTT

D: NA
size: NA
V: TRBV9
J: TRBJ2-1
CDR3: CASNHLGEYNEQFF
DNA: TGTGCCAGCAACCATTTGGGGGAGTACAATGAGCAGTTCTTC

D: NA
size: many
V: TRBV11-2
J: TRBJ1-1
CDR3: CASSPGRTMNTEAFF
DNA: TGTGCCAGCAGCCCAGGACGGACCATGAACACTGAAGCTTTCTTT

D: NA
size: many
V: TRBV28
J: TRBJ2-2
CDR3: CASKISTGELFF
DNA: TGTGCCAGCAAAATTTCGACCGGGGAGCTGTTTTTT

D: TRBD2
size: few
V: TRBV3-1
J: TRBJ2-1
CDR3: CASSYGGSNEQFF
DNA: TGTGCCAGCAGTTACGGCGGGAGTAATGAGCAGTTCTTC

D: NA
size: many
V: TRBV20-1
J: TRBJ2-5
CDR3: CSAREPRGKTQYF
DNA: TGCAGTGCTAGAGAACCTAGGGGAAAGACCCAGTACTTC

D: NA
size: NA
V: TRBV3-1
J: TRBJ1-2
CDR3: CASSQAYGYTF
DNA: TGTGCCAGCAGCCAAGCATATGGCTACACCTTC

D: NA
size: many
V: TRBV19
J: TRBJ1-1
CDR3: CASSNVYGTEAFF
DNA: TGTGCCAGTAGTAACGTTTATGGCACTGAAGCTTTCTTT

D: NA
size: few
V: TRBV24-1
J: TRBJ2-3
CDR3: CATSGNPGTDTQYF
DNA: TGTGCCACCAGTGGGAACCCCGGCACAGATACGCAGTATTTT

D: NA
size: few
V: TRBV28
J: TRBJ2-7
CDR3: CASSSTIKSYEQYF
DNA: TGTGCCAGCAGTTCCACCATTAAGAGCTACGAGCAGTACTTC

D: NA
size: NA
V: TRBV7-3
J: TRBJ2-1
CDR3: CASSWDNYNEQFF
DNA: TGTGCCAGCAGCTGGGACAACTACAATGAGCAGTTCTTC

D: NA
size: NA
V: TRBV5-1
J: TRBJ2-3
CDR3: CASSGGLHTDTQYF
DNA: TGCGCCAGCAGCGGGGGACTGCACACAGATACGCAGTATTTT

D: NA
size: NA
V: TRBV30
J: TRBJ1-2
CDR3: CAWSAQGNGYTF
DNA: TGTGCCTGGAGTGCACAGGGAAACGGCTACACCTTC

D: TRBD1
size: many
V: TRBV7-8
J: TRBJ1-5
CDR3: CASSLGTPRDRVNHLQPQHF
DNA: TGTGCCAGCAGCTTAGGGACCCCCAGGGACAGGGTCAATCATCTTCAGCCCCAGCATTTT

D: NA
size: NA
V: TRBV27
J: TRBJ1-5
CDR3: CASSPRNEDYQPQHF
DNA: TGTGCCAGCAGCCCCCGAAATGAGGATTATCAGCCCCAGCATTTT

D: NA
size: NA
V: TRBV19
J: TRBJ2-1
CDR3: CASSGGVKRDIRNEQFF
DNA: TGTGCCAGTAGTGGCGGGGTCAAGCGGGACATACGCAATGAGCAGTTCTTC

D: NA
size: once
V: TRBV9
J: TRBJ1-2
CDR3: CASSLEDSGGADNYGYTF
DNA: TGTGCCAGCAGCTTAGAGGATTCGGGAGGGGCGGATAACTATGGCTACACCTTC

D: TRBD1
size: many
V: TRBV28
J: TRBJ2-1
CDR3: CASSWFTGGGPEQFF
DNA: TGTGCCAGCAGTTGGTTTACAGGGGGAGGTCCGGAGCAGTTCTTC